These 20 T cell receptor beta chains were all obtained from the same sample, sequenced in a study of cytomegalovirus exposure and HLA in healthy donors. Primers for the PCR totalled 60 Vbeta and 13 Jbeta. Profiling relied on immunoSEQ multiplex PCR, and the TCRdb table lists in-frame clones only, not all of them. The sample has approximately 150,000 clones, 76% seen once. Sample: PBMCs. These receptors originate from a male donor in good health and CMV-seronegative.

The chain joins TRBV10-3 to TRBJ2-3; 8 bases map to TRBD1. The V gene's germline CDR1 is ENHRY and CDR2 SYGVKD. This CDR3 spans 13 amino acids. After removal of 7 bases from V and 1 base from J, the junction contained 1 base not matched to a gene. The CDR3 DNA sequence: TGTGCCATCAAGGACAGGGGCACAGATACGCAGTATTTT. Translated, it gives CAIKDRGTDTQYF.

The chain combines TRBV7-6 with TRBJ2-2; 7 bases line up with TRBD2. The CDR3 is 17 residues long. From germline, CDR1 is SGHVS and CDR2 FNYEAQ. V shed 1 base and J 0 bases; nucleotides not matched to a gene: 5. CDR3 residues: CASSLVASGANTGELFF. The CDR3 DNA follows: TGTGCCAGCAGCTTAGTAGCTAGCGGAGCGAACACCGGGGAGCTGTTTTTT.

CDR3 sequence (DNA): TGTGCCAGCAGCTTGGCCGGGACTAGCGGACAAGAGACCCAGTACTTC. Protein product: CASSLAGTSGQETQYF. This chain connects TRBV7-7 to TRBJ2-5; 11 bases fit TRBD2. J was trimmed by 2 bases and V by 3 bases; bases with no gene match: 5. This CDR3 is 16 amino acids long. CDR1 is SSHAT, CDR2 FNYEAQ, per germline (reference sequence).

This clone was seen a single time. The chain recombines TRBV18 with TRBJ1-3; weak D call: TRBD1 (5 bases). The CDR3 length is 14 residues. V was trimmed by 2 bases and J by 4 bases, leaving 9 bases between them. From germline, CDR1 is KGHSH and CDR2 LQKENI. The CDR3 reads CASSPSGWGNTIYF. The CDR3 nucleotides are TGTGCCAGCTCACCATCAGGGTGGGGAAACACCATATATTTT.

The chain is built from TRBV2 and TRBJ1-2, with D uncertain. The V gene's germline CDR1 is SNHLY and CDR2 FYNNEI. This CDR3 comprises 14 residues. Trimming removed 3 bases from V and 5 bases from J, with 13 bases in between. The CDR3 DNA follows: TGTGCCAGCAGTGATCTTTCCGGGTATTATGGCTACACCTTC. Translated: CASSDLSGYYGYTF.

J is TRBJ2-3 and V is TRBV29-1, with D possibly matching TRBD1 (6 bases). Germline CDR1 SQVTM, CDR2 ANQGSEA. The CDR3 is 12 residues long. V was shortened by 7 bases and J by 7 bases, with 15 bases between the two germline ends. CDR3 in DNA: TGCAGCGGTTACAGGGATCAAAATACGCAGTATTTT. Translation gives CSGYRDQNTQYF.

The V and J genes are TRBV9 and TRBJ2-3; 7 bases are a match to TRBD1. The CDR3 spans 16 residues. The germline V gene has CDR1 SGDLS and CDR2 YYNGEE. The J segment lost 2 bases and the V segment lost 0 bases, leaving 6 bases of the junction unmatched. The CDR3 region is CASSVGRGQYTDTQYF. For the CDR3, the DNA is TGTGCCAGCAGCGTAGGAAGGGGACAGTACACAGATACGCAGTATTTT.

The chain combines TRBV12-2 with TRBJ2-3; the tabulated D call, TRBD1, remains unverified against the DNA. TRBV12-2 is annotated as a pseudogene. This CDR3 is 14 amino acids long. In DNA form, the CDR3 reads TGTGCAAGGGGGGACAGCCCTAGCACAGATACGCAGTATTTT. Residues: CARGDSPSTDTQYF.

The chain carries TRBV10-3 and TRBJ1-5, with 10 bases identical to TRBD1. Germline CDR1 and CDR2: ENHRY and SYGVKD. This CDR3 contains 14 residues. Unmatched junction bases numbered 4, after V lost 5 bases and J lost 6 bases. This chain's CDR3 is CAISPGTGVQPQHF. The CDR3 DNA reads as TGTGCCATCAGTCCCGGGACAGGGGTTCAGCCCCAGCATTTT.

The chain couples TRBV7-2 to TRBJ2-5; the match to TRBD2 covers 14 bases. Germline V lookup: CDR1 SGHTA, CDR2 FQGNSA. The length of the CDR3 is 17 residues. V lost 3 bases, J lost 3 bases, and 6 bases stayed unmatched. The CDR3 loop reads CASSFPGLAGVEETQYF. The CDR3 region has the DNA TGTGCCAGCAGCTTTCCGGGACTAGCGGGAGTCGAAGAGACCCAGTACTTC.

This clone was observed a few times. The J gene is TRBJ2-1, the V gene TRBV2; TRBD2 agrees at 14 bases. CDR3 length: 24 amino acids. V shed 2 bases, J shed 5 bases, and the junction held 26 bases outside the gene matches. Germline lookup yields CDR1 SNHLY and CDR2 FYNNEI. CDR3 loop: CASSELLPGSITDGLAGGNNEQFF. The CDR3 DNA reads as TGTGCCAGCAGTGAATTGCTTCCGGGTTCAATAACAGACGGACTAGCGGGAGGTAACAATGAGCAGTTCTTC.

V and J are TRBV5-1 and TRBJ2-1, with 11 bases lining up with TRBD2. CDR3 length: 17 residues. The trim removed 4 bases at V and 0 bases at J, leaving 6 bases unmatched. Germline lookup yields CDR1 SGHRS and CDR2 YFSETQ. The CDR3 region is CASSVASGGSSYNEQFF. The DNA of the CDR3 is TGCGCCAGCAGCGTGGCTAGCGGGGGGAGCTCCTACAATGAGCAGTTCTTC.

This chain joins TRBV21-1 and TRBJ2-7; TRBD1 was called by the table and not checked on the DNA. TRBV21-1 is a pseudogene. This CDR3 has 15 amino acids. The CDR3, as DNA: TGTGCCAGCAGCAACGACAGCTACAGCTCCTACGAGCAGTACTTC. Its protein product is CASSNDSYSSYEQYF.

V usage is TRBV28 and J usage is TRBJ1-5; 11 nucleotides line up with TRBD1. The germline gives CDR1 MDHEN, CDR2 SYDVKM. After removal of 7 bases from V and 2 bases from J, the junction contained 10 bases not matched to a gene. The length of the CDR3 is 17 residues. In nucleotides, the CDR3 is TGTGCCAGCACTGGACAGGGGGCTCGATGGGGCAATCAGCCCCAGCATTTT. This translates into CASTGQGARWGNQPQHF.

This clone has more than one count but fewer than ten. This chain uses TRBV4-2 with TRBJ2-2; TRBD2 agrees at 9 bases. V shed 0 bases and J 3 bases; nucleotides not matched to a gene: 5. There are 17 residues in the CDR3. CDR1 and CDR2 from the germline V gene are LGHNA and YNFKEQ. CDR3 bases: TGTGCCAGCAGCCAAGATTGGGCGGGAGGGTACACCGGGGAGCTGTTTTTT. Residues: CASSQDWAGGYTGELFF.

The V and J genes are TRBV7-9 and TRBJ1-5, with unresolved D. Germline V gene lookup returns CDR1 SEHNR and CDR2 FQNEAQ (reference sequence). The CDR3 sequence is 18 residues long. The V end lost 1 base, the J end lost 1 base, and 17 bases lay between the germline ends. CDR3 residues: CASSLERVGQRSNQPQHF. In DNA, the CDR3 is TGTGCCAGCAGCTTAGAGAGGGTAGGCCAGCGGAGCAATCAGCCCCAGCATTTT.

The V call is TRBV18, the J call TRBJ1-6; 8 bases match TRBD1. The V and J ends lost 3 bases and 9 bases, in that order; junction bases with no gene match: 4. This CDR3 contains 14 residues. Germline CDR1 reads KGHSH; CDR2 reads LQKENI. The CDR3 coding sequence is TGTGCCAGCTCACCGGGGGACAGGAGTTCACCCCTCCACTTT. Translation gives CASSPGDRSSPLHF.

This clone was counted a single time. This chain links TRBV11-3 with TRBJ2-1, with 8 bases identical to TRBD2. CDR1 and CDR2 from the germline V gene are SGHNT and YENEEA. The junction had 13 bases not matched to a gene; V was cut back by 5 bases and J by 1 base. CDR3 length: 18 amino acids. CDR3 nucleotide sequence: TGTGCCAGCAGCCAAGGACGGGGCGCGGGGGGTTCCTACAATGAGCAGTTCTTC. It specifies CASSQGRGAGGSYNEQFF.

The V gene is TRBV13, the J gene TRBJ1-6; the match to TRBD1 covers 11 bases. Unmatched junction bases numbered 4, after V lost 5 bases and J lost 7 bases. CDR1 is PRHDT, CDR2 FYEKMQ, per germline (reference sequence). This CDR3 is built from 15 residues. The CDR3 DNA reads TGTGCCAGCAGCCCTCGGACAGGGGGCAATTCACCCCTCCACTTT. Residues: CASSPRTGGNSPLHF.

The V gene is TRBV19, the J gene TRBJ2-6, with D possibly being TRBD1 (5 bases). This CDR3 spans 15 amino acids. Germline V gene data show CDR1 as LNHDA and CDR2 as SQIVND (reference sequence). Trimming took 1 base from V and 3 from J, leaving 7 bases between them. The CDR3 protein is CASSIAGNGANVLTF. The CDR3 DNA reads as TGTGCCAGTAGTATAGCAGGGAATGGGGCCAACGTCCTGACTTTC.